These T cell receptor beta chains were read from a single sample in a study of T-cell reconstitution after alpha-beta-depleted transplantation in children. TCRdb processed the PCR reads anew with MiXCR; each CDR3 protein has one entry. Here the sample spans about 870,000 distinct CDR3 sequences, roughly 16% being singletons. The sample was PBMCs, mostly from graft donor cells, taken 360 days after TCRalphabeta/CD19-depleted stem cell transplant. These receptors came from a male patient younger than 18 who had a stem cell transplant for acute lymphoblastic leukemia, so the T cells may come from the graft donor. Both conserved end residues are part of each CDR3. The D gene is left open where the match is weak. Size is stated for part of the rows, as once, few or many counts, or as a class when the clone is expanded.

d_gene	v_gene	j_gene	len	abundance	CDR3aa	CDR3nt
NA	TRBV11-2	TRBJ1-2	16	NA	CASSPRHRGANYGYTF	TGTGCCAGCAGCCCCCGACACCGGGGAGCTAACTATGGCTACACCTTC
TRBD2	TRBV2	TRBJ2-3	14	NA	CASRAGLAIGTQYF	TGTGCCAGCAGGGCGGGACTAGCAATCGGTACGCAGTATTTT
TRBD1	TRBV2	TRBJ1-2	14	few	CASRRDRGHYGYTF	TGTGCCAGCAGGAGGGACAGGGGGCACTATGGCTACACCTTC
TRBD1	TRBV5-1	TRBJ2-7	18	NA	CASSTTGQGAYLEYEQYF	TGCGCCAGCAGCACCACAGGACAGGGTGCATATCTGGAGTACGAGCAGTACTTC
NA	TRBV18	TRBJ1-4	13	many	CASSPGRNEKLFF	TGTGCCAGCTCACCAGGGAGGAATGAAAAACTGTTTTTT
TRBD2	TRBV29-1	TRBJ2-7	14	NA	CSVDLAGDSYEQYF	TGCAGCGTTGATCTGGCGGGAGACTCCTACGAGCAGTACTTC
TRBD2	TRBV7-9	TRBJ2-7	15	few	CASRKSGGGQNEQYF	TGTGCCAGCAGGAAAAGCGGGGGGGGTCAGAACGAGCAGTACTTC
TRBD1	TRBV3-1	TRBJ2-5	16	NA	CASSLGTGRLQETQYF	TGTGCCAGCAGCTTGGGGACAGGCCGCCTCCAAGAGACCCAGTACTTC
NA	TRBV29-1	TRBJ2-7	12	many	CSVELVGYEQYF	TGCAGCGTTGAATTGGTGGGGTACGAGCAGTACTTC
NA	TRBV9	TRBJ2-3	13	few	CASSVVMRGTQYF	TGTGCCAGCAGCGTAGTTATGAGGGGTACGCAGTATTTT
NA	TRBV6-1	TRBJ1-1	13	NA	CASSVQGRTEAFF	TGTGCCAGCAGTGTCCAGGGGAGAACTGAAGCTTTCTTT
NA	TRBV20-1	TRBJ1-2	13	few	CSARRGINYGYTF	TGCAGTGCGAGACGCGGAATAAACTATGGCTACACCTTC
TRBD2	TRBV7-8	TRBJ2-3	16	many	CASSLGLAGYTDTQYF	TGTGCCAGCAGCTTAGGACTAGCGGGATACACAGATACGCAGTATTTT
TRBD1	TRBV5-1	TRBJ1-1	15	few	CASSGQGDSDTEAFF	TGCGCCAGCAGCGGACAGGGGGATTCCGACACTGAAGCTTTCTTT
NA	TRBV9	TRBJ2-1	19	few	CASSVLVVRRAENFNEQFF	TGTGCCAGCAGCGTCCTAGTGGTGAGGAGGGCGGAAAATTTTAATGAGCAGTTCTTC
NA	TRBV15	TRBJ1-6	14	NA	CATSDGALGSPLHF	TGTGCCACCAGCGACGGGGCGCTCGGTTCACCCCTCCACTTT
TRBD2	TRBV5-1	TRBJ2-3	15	many	CASSPGLAGPDTQYF	TGCGCCAGCAGCCCGGGACTAGCGGGACCGGATACGCAGTATTTT
TRBD2	TRBV4-2	TRBJ2-7	17	many	CASSQYPTSGRAYEQYF	TGTGCCAGCAGCCAATACCCGACTAGCGGGAGGGCTTACGAGCAGTACTTC
NA	TRBV27	TRBJ2-7	13	NA	CASSPLIDYEQYF	TGTGCCAGCAGCCCTTTGATAGACTACGAGCAGTACTTC
NA	TRBV5-1	TRBJ2-2	15	few	CASSLVTGSPGELFF	TGCGCCAGCAGCTTGGTAACAGGGTCCCCCGGGGAGCTGTTTTTT
NA	TRBV12-3/TRBV12-4	TRBJ2-2	15	many	CASTPYESGFGELFF	TGTGCCAGCACCCCTTATGAGAGTGGATTTGGGGAGCTGTTTTTT
NA	TRBV5-1	TRBJ2-1	15	few	CASSWGGASGDEQFF	TGCGCCAGCAGCTGGGGGGGGGCTAGCGGCGATGAGCAGTTCTTC
TRBD1	TRBV27	TRBJ1-4	16	NA	CASSSPRQGSNEKLFF	TGTGCCAGCAGTTCCCCCCGACAGGGGTCTAATGAAAAACTGTTTTTT
NA	TRBV15	TRBJ2-2	15	few	CATSSPHGFESKLFF	TGTGCCACCAGCAGTCCCCACGGGTTCGAGTCGAAGCTGTTTTTT
TRBD2	TRBV3-1	TRBJ2-5	18	few	CASSQDLSGRAGEETQYF	TGTGCCAGCAGCCAAGATTTGAGCGGGAGGGCCGGAGAAGAGACCCAGTACTTC
TRBD1	TRBV28	TRBJ2-7	17	NA	CASSLGQGALSYYEQYF	TGTGCCAGCAGCTTGGGACAGGGGGCTCTCTCCTACTACGAGCAGTACTTC
TRBD1	TRBV9	TRBJ1-4	15	many	CASSVTGTGDEKLFF	TGTGCCAGCAGCGTGACCGGGACAGGGGATGAAAAACTGTTTTTT
TRBD1	TRBV6-5	TRBJ1-1	15	NA	CASSYPDRENTEAFF	TGTGCCAGCAGTTACCCGGACAGGGAAAACACTGAAGCTTTCTTT
TRBD2	TRBV7-2	TRBJ2-2	15	few	CASRPTSLNTGELFF	TGTGCCAGCAGGCCGACTAGCCTGAACACCGGGGAGCTGTTTTTT
NA	TRBV21-1	TRBJ2-1	16	NA	CANSKLGQGVWHGQFF	TGTGCCAACAGCAAACTTGGCCAGGGAGTATGGCACGGGCAGTTCTTC
NA	TRBV10-3	TRBJ2-3	14	NA	CAINNQYGPDTQYF	TGTGCCATCAACAACCAGTACGGCCCAGATACGCAGTATTTT
NA	TRBV12-3/TRBV12-4	TRBJ2-1	13	many	CASSLGWHNEQFF	TGTGCCAGCAGTTTAGGGTGGCACAATGAGCAGTTCTTC
NA	TRBV7-3	TRBJ2-7	13	few	CASSQDSFYEQYF	TGTGCCAGCAGCCAAGACTCGTTCTACGAGCAGTACTTC
NA	TRBV11-2	TRBJ2-2	16	NA	CASSPPRGGSPGELFF	TGTGCCAGCAGCCCGCCCCGGGGAGGTAGTCCCGGGGAGCTGTTTTTT
TRBD2	TRBV5-1	TRBJ2-1	15	few	CASSLARSGSNEQFF	TGCGCCAGCAGCTTGGCCAGGAGCGGGAGCAATGAGCAGTTCTTC
TRBD2	TRBV9	TRBJ2-5	16	NA	CASSVGAGVWQETQYF	TGTGCCAGCAGCGTAGGAGCGGGAGTATGGCAAGAGACCCAGTACTTC
TRBD2	TRBV29-1	TRBJ2-7	13	NA	CSVLVAGGPEQYF	TGCAGCGTTTTGGTAGCGGGAGGGCCCGAGCAGTACTTC
NA	TRBV12-3/TRBV12-4	TRBJ2-7	13	NA	CACGVLGSGEQYF	TGTGCCTGCGGGGTTCTAGGGTCAGGTGAGCAGTACTTC
NA	TRBV7-6	TRBJ2-5	15	NA	CASSLGHRDGETQYF	TGTGCCAGCAGCTTAGGGCACAGGGACGGAGAGACCCAGTACTTC
NA	TRBV7-9	TRBJ1-4	15	few	CASSLAAGANEKLFF	TGTGCCAGCAGCTTAGCGGCGGGGGCTAATGAAAAACTGTTTTTT
TRBD1	TRBV5-1	TRBJ2-1	14	NA	CASSLQTGGNEQFF	TGCGCCAGCAGCCTACAGACAGGGGGCAATGAGCAGTTCTTC
TRBD1	TRBV5-1	TRBJ2-7	15	few	CASSWTRDRFNEQYF	TGCGCCAGCAGCTGGACCCGGGACAGGTTCAACGAGCAGTACTTC
TRBD1	TRBV27	TRBJ2-7	14	NA	CASSLGDRYYEQYF	TGTGCCAGCAGTCTCGGGGACAGGTACTACGAGCAGTACTTC
NA	TRBV20-1	TRBJ2-2	18	few	CCARDRFGGGANTGELFF	TGCTGTGCTAGAGATCGGTTCGGGGGCGGGGCGAACACCGGGGAGCTGTTTTTT
TRBD1	TRBV5-1	TRBJ1-1	17	NA	CASIPQGDRFMNTEAFF	TGCGCCAGCATCCCTCAGGGGGACAGGTTCATGAACACTGAAGCTTTCTTT
NA	TRBV9	TRBJ2-5	15	once	CASSAPDSRGETQYF	TGTGCCAGCAGCGCCCCGGACAGCCGTGGGGAGACCCAGTACTTC
NA	TRBV27	TRBJ2-5	14	few	CASTLLWGSETQYF	TGTGCCAGCACCCTACTTTGGGGGAGTGAGACCCAGTACTTC
TRBD2	TRBV27	TRBJ2-7	16	NA	CASSSPALAGEGKQYF	TGTGCCAGCAGTTCCCCCGCGCTAGCGGGAGAAGGGAAGCAGTACTTC
NA	TRBV5-1	TRBJ2-1	14	once	CASSWTLSYNEQFF	TGCGCCAGCAGCTGGACACTATCCTACAATGAGCAGTTCTTC
TRBD1	TRBV5-1	TRBJ2-3	15	few	CASSLPDRVPDTQYF	TGCGCCAGCAGCCTTCCGGACAGGGTGCCAGATACGCAGTATTTT
NA	TRBV4-1	TRBJ1-5	14	NA	CASSQDVLGTPQHF	TGCGCCAGCAGCCAAGACGTACTTGGGACACCCCAGCATTTT
NA	TRBV9	TRBJ1-6	15	NA	CATTSGTPRAGPLHF	TGTGCCACCACTAGCGGAACACCGCGTGCTGGGCCCCTCCACTTT
TRBD2	TRBV14	TRBJ2-5	16	few	CASSQGGLANGETQYF	TGTGCCAGCAGCCAAGGGGGACTAGCGAATGGAGAGACCCAGTACTTC